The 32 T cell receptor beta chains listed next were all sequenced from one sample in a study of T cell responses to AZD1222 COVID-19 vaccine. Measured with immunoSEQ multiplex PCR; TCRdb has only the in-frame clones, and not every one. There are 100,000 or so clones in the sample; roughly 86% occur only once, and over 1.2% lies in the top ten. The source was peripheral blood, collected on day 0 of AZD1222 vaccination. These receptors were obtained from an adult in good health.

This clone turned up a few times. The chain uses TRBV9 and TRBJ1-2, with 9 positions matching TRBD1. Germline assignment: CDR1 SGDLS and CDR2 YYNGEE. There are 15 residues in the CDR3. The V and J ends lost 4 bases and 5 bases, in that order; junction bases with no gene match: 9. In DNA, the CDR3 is TGTGCCAGCAGCCAATCGGCACAGGGGGCGTATGGCTACACCTTC. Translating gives CASSQSAQGAYGYTF. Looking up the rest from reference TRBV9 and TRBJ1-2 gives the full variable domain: DSGVTQTPKHLITATGQRVTLRCSPRSGDLSVYWYQQSLDQGLQFLIQYYNGEERAKGNILERFSAQQFPDLHSELNLSSLELGDSALYFCASSQSAQGAYGYTFGSGTRLTVV.

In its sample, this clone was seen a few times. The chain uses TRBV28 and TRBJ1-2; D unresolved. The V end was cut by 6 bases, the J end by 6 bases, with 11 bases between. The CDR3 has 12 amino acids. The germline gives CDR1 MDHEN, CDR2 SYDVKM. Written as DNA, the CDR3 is TGTGCCAGCAGAACCCGACGGGATGGCTACACCTTC. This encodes CASRTRRDGYTF.

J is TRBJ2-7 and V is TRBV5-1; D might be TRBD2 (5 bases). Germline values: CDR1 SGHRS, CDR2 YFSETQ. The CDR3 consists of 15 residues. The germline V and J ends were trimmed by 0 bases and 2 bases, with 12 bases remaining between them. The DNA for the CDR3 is TGCGCCAGCAGCTTGGGGGGAGCGTCGACCTACGAGCAGTACTTC. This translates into CASSLGGASTYEQYF.

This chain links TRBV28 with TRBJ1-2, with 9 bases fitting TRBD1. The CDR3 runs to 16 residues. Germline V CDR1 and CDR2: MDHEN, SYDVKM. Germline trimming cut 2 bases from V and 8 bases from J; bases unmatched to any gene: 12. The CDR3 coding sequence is TGTGCCAGCAGTTTAACACAGGGGGCGAATATGGGCGGCTACACCTTC. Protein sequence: CASSLTQGANMGGYTF.

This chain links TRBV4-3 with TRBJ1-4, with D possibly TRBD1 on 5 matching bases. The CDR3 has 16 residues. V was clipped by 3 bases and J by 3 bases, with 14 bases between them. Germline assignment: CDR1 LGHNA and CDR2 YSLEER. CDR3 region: CASSQGTGVPNEKLFF. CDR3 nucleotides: TGCGCCAGCAGCCAGGGAACGGGGGTACCTAATGAAAAACTGTTTTTT.

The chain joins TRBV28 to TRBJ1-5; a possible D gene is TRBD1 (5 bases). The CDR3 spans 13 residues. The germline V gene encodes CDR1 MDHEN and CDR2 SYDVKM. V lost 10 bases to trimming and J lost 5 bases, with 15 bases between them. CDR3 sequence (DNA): TGTGCCACCGGGGCGGGCGTATATCAGCCCCAGCATTTT. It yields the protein CATGAGVYQPQHF. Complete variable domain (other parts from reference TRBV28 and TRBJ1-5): DVKVTQSSRYLVKRTGEKVFLECVQDMDHENMFWYRQDPGLGLRLIYFSYDVKMKEKGDIPEGYSVSREKKERFSLILESASTNQTSMYLCATGAGVYQPQHFGDGTRLSIL.

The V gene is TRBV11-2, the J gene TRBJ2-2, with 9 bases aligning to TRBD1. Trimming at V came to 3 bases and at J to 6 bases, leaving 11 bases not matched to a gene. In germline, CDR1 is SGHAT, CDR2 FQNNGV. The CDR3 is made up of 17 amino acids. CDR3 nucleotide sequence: TGTGCCAGCAGCTTGGGGGAGCCGAGACAGGGGGCCGGGGAGCTGTTTTTT. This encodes CASSLGEPRQGAGELFF. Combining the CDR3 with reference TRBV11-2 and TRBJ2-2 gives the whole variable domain EAGVAQSPRYKIIEKRQSVAFWCNPISGHATLYWYQQILGQGPKLLIQFQNNGVVDDSQLPKDRFSAERLKGVDSTLKIQPAKLEDSAVYLCASSLGEPRQGAGELFFGEGSRLTVL.

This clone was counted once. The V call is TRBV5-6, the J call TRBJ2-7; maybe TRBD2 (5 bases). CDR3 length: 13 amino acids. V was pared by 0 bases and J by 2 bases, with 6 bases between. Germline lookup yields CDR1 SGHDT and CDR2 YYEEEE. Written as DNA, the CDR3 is TGTGCCAGCAGCTTGGGAGGGACCTACGAGCAGTACTTC. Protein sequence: CASSLGGTYEQYF.

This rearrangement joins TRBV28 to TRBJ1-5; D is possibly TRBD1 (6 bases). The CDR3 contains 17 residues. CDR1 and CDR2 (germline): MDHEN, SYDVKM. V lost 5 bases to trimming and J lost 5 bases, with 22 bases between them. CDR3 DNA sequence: TGTGCCAGCAGTCCGCGAGGGCGGGGGCCATTGGATCAGCCCCAGCATTTT. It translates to CASSPRGRGPLDQPQHF.

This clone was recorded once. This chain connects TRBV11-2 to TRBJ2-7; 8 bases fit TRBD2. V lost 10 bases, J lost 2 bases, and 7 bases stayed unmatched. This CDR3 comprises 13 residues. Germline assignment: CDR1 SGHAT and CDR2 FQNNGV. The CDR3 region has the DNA TGTGCCACCGGGGTAGCGGGACCCTACGAGCAGTACTTC. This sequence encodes CATGVAGPYEQYF.

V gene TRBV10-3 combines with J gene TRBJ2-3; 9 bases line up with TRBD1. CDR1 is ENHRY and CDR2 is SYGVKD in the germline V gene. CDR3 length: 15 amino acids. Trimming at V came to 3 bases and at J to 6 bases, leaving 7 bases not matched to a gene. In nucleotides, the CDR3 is TGTGCCATCAGTGAAATGGGACAGGGAAGGGATACGCAGTATTTT. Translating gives CAISEMGQGRDTQYF.

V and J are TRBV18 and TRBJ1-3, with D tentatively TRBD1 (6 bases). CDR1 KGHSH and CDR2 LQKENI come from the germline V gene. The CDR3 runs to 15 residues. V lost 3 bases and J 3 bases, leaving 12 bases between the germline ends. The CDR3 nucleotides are TGTGCCAGCTCACCCCGACAGGAGATTGGAAACACCATATATTTT. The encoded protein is CASSPRQEIGNTIYF.

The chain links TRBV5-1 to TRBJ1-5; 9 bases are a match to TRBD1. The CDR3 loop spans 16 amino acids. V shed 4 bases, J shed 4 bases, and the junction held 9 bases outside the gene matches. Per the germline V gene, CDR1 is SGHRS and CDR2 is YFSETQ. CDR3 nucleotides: TGCGCCAGCAGCCCCCTCCCGACAGGGGGGAATCAGCCCCAGCATTTT. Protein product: CASSPLPTGGNQPQHF.

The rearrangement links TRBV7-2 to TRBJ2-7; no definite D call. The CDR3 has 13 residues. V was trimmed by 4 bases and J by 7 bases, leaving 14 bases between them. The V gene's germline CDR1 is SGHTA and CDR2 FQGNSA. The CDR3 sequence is CASSSRTTREQYF. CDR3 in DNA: TGTGCCAGCAGCTCCAGGACGACAAGGGAGCAGTACTTC.

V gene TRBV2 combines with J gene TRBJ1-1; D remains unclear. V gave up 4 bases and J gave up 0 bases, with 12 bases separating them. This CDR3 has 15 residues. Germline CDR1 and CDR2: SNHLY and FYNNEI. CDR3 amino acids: CASSGGHVMNTEAFF. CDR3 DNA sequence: TGTGCCAGCAGTGGCGGCCACGTCATGAACACTGAAGCTTTCTTT.

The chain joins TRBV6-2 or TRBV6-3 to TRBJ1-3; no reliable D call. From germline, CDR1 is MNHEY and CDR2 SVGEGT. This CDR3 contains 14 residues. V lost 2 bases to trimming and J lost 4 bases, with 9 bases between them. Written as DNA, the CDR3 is TGTGCCAGCAGTTACAAGGGTAGAGGAAACACCATATATTTT. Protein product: CASSYKGRGNTIYF.

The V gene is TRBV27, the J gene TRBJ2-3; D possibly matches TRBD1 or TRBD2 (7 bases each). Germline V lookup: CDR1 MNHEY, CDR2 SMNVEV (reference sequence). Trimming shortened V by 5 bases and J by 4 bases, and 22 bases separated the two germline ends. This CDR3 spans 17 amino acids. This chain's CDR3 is CASSLTPPGRGPDTQYF. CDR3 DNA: TGTGCCAGCAGTCTAACCCCCCCGGGGAGGGGGCCAGATACGCAGTATTTT.

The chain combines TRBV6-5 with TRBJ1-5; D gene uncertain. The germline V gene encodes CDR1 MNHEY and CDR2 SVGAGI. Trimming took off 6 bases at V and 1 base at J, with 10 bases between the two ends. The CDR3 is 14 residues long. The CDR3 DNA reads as TGTGCCAGCAGAGCCGACACGAGCAATCAGCCCCAGCATTTT. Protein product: CASRADTSNQPQHF.

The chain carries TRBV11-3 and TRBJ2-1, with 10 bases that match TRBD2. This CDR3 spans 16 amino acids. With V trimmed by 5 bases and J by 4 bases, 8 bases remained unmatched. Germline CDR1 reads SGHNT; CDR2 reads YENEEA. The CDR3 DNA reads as TGTGCCAGCAGCCGCGGACTAGCGGCAGGTTACAATGAGCAGTTCTTC. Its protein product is CASSRGLAAGYNEQFF.

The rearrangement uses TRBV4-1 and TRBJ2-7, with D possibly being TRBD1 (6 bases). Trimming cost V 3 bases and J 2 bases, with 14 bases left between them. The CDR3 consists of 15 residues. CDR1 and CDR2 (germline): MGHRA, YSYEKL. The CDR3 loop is CASSHSGHAAYEQYF. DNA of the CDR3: TGCGCCAGCAGCCATTCGGGACACGCTGCCTACGAGCAGTACTTC.

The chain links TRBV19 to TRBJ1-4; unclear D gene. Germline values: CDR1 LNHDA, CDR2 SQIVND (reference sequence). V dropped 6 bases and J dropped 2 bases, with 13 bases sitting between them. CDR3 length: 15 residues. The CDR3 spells CASRHQRRTNEKLFF. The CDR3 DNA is TGTGCCAGTAGACACCAGCGGAGGACTAATGAAAAACTGTTTTTT. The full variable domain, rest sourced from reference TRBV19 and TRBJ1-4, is DGGITQSPKYLFRKEGQNVTLSCEQNLNHDAMYWYRQDPGQGLRLIYYSQIVNDFQKGDIAEGYSVSREKKESFPLTVTSAQKNPTAFYLCASRHQRRTNEKLFFGSGTQLSVL.

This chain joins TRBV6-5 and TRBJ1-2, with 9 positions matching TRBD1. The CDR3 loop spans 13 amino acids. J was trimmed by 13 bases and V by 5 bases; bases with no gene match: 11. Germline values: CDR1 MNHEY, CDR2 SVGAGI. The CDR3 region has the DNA TGTGCCAGCAGTAAAAGGACAGGGGTGGTCGCCACCTTC. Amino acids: CASSKRTGVVATF.

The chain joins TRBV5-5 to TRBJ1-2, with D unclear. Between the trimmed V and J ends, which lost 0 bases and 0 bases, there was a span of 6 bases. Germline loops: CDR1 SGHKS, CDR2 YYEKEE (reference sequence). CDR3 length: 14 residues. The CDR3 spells CASSLAATNYGYTF. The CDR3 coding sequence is TGTGCCAGCAGCTTGGCAGCTACTAACTATGGCTACACCTTC.

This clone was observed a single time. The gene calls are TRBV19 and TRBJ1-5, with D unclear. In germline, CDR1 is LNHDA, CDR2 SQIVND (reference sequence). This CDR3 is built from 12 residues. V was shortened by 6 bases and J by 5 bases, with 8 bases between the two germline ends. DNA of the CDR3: TGTGCCAGTAGGTTCAGAGATCAGCCCCAGCATTTT. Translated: CASRFRDQPQHF. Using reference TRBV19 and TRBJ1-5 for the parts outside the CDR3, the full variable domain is DGGITQSPKYLFRKEGQNVTLSCEQNLNHDAMYWYRQDPGQGLRLIYYSQIVNDFQKGDIAEGYSVSREKKESFPLTVTSAQKNPTAFYLCASRFRDQPQHFGDGTRLSIL.

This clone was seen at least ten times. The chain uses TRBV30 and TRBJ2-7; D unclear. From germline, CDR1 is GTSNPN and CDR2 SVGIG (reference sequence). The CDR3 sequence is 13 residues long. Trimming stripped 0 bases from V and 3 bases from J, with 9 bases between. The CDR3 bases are TGTGCCTGGAGTGTCTCCATCTACTACGAGCAGTACTTC. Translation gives CAWSVSIYYEQYF.

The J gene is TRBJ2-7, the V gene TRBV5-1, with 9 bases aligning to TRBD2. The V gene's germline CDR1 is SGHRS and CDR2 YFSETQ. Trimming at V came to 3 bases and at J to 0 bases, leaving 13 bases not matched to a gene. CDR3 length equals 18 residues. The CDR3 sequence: CASSWESGRSQISYEQYF. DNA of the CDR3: TGCGCCAGCAGCTGGGAGAGCGGGAGGTCCCAAATCTCCTACGAGCAGTACTTC.

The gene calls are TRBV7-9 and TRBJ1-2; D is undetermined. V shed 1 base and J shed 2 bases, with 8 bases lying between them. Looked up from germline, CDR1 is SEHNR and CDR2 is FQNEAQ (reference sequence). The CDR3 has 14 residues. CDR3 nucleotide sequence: TGTGCCAGCAGCTTAGTTGGGGTGAACTATGGCTACACCTTC. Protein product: CASSLVGVNYGYTF.

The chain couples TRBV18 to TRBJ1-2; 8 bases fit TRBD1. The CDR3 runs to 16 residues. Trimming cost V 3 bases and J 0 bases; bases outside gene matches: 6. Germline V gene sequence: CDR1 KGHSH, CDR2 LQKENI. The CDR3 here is CASSPGQEKTNYGYTF. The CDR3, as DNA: TGTGCCAGCTCACCGGGACAGGAGAAGACTAACTATGGCTACACCTTC.

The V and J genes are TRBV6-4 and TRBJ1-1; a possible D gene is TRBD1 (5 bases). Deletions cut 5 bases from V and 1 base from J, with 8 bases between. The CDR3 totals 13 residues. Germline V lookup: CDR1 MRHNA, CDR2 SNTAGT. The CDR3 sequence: CASSRDRNTEAFF. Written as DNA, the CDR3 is TGTGCCAGCAGTAGAGACAGGAACACTGAAGCTTTCTTT.

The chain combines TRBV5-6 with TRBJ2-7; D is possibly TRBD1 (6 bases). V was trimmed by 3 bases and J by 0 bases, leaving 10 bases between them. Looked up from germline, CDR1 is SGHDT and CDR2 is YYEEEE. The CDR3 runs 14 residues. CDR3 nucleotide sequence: TGTGCCAGCAGCTCGGACAGTAACTCCTACGAGCAGTACTTC. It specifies CASSSDSNSYEQYF.

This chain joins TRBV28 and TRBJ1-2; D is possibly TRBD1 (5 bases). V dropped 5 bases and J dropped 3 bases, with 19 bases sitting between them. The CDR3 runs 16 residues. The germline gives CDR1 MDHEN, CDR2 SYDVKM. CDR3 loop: CASSDLDTGEYYGYTF. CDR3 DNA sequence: TGTGCCAGCAGTGATCTCGATACAGGAGAGTACTATGGCTACACCTTC.

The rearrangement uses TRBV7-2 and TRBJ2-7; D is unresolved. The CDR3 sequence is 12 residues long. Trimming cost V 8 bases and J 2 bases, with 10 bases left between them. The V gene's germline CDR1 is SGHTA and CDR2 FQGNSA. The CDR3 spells CASRLGAYEQYF. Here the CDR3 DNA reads TGTGCCAGCCGGCTCGGCGCCTACGAGCAGTACTTC.